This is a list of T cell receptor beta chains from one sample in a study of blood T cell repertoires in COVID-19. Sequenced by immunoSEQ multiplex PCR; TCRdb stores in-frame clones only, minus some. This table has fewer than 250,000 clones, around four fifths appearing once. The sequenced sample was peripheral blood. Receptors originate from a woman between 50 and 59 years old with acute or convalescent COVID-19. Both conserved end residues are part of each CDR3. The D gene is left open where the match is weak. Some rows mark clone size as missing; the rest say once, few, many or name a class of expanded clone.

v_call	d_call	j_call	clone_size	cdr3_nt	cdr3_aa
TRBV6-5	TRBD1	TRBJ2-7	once	TGTGCCAGCAGTTACGGACAGGGGGCAATGTACGAGCAGTACTTC	CASSYGQGAMYEQYF
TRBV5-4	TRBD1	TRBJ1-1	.	TGTGCCAGCAGCTTTGAGACAGGGGACCCCCGGTTTTTCTTT	CASSFETGDPRFFF
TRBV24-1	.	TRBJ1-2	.	TGTGCCACCAGTGATTTGTTTGGGCTCGTTGTGAACTATGGCTACACCTTC	CATSDLFGLVVNYGYTF
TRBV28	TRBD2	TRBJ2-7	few	TGTGCCAGCAAATCGTGGCTAGCGGGAGGGGACCCCTACGAGCAGTACTTC	CASKSWLAGGDPYEQYF
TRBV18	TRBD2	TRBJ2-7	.	TGTGCCAGCTCACAGGGACTAGCGGACTACGAGCAGTACTTC	CASSQGLADYEQYF
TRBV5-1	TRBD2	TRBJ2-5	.	TGCGCCAGCAGCTTACTCTCGCGGGGGGAGACCCAGTACTTC	CASSLLSRGETQYF
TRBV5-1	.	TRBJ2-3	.	TGCGCCAGCAGCTCGGAAGCAGGGATAAGTACGCAGTATTTT	CASSSEAGISTQYF
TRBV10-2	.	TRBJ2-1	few	TGCGCCAGCCGGGGGGCGGGGCCTTACAATGAGCAGTTCTTC	CASRGAGPYNEQFF
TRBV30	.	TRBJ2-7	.	TGTGCCTGGACCCCGGACAAGACCTACGAGCAGTACTTC	CAWTPDKTYEQYF
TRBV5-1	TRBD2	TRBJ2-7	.	TGCGCCAGCAGCGCCTTAACTAGCGCCCGATCCGAGCAGTACTTC	CASSALTSARSEQYF
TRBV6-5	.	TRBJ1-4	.	TGTGCCAGCAGCGTACAGGGTTTCAGGAATGAAAAACTGTTTTTT	CASSVQGFRNEKLFF
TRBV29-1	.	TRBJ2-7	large	TGCAGCGTTGTAAGAGCGGACTCCTACGAGCAGTACTTC	CSVVRADSYEQYF
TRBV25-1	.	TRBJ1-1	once	TGTGCCAGCACCCCCAACGGAGTGAACACTGAAGCTTTCTTT	CASTPNGVNTEAFF
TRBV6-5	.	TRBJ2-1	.	TGTGCCAGCAGGTTAGCGGAAAGAATTAACAATGAGCAGTTCTTC	CASRLAERINNEQFF
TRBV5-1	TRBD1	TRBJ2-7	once	TGCGCCAGCAGCTTGACAGGGGAGAGCGAGCAGTACTTC	CASSLTGESEQYF
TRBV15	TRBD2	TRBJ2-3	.	TGTGCCACCAGCAGAGGGCTAGCGGGATCAGATACGCAGTATTTT	CATSRGLAGSDTQYF
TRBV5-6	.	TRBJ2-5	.	TGTGCCAGCAGCTTTGGCACACAAGAGACCCAGTACTTC	CASSFGTQETQYF
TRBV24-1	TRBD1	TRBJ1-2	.	TGTGCCACCAGTGATACCGGGACAGGGGTCGGCTACACCTTC	CATSDTGTGVGYTF
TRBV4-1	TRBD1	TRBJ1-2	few	TGCGCCAGCAGCCAAGATGGGGGGACAGGGGGAAGAAGGTGGACCTTC	CASSQDGGTGGRRWTF
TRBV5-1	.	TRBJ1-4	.	TGCGCCAGCAGCTTGGGAACGGTGAGGGATGAAAAACTGTTTTTT	CASSLGTVRDEKLFF
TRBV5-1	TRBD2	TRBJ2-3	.	TGCGCCAGCAGCTTGGGGAGCGGGAGGGCCTCGGATACGCAGTATTTT	CASSLGSGRASDTQYF
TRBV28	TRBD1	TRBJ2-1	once	TGTGCCAGCAGTTTAACAGGGGACGGATCCTACAATGAGCAGTTCTTC	CASSLTGDGSYNEQFF
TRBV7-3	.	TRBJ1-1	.	TGTGCCAGCAGCTCGTTTGTTAACACTGAAGCTTTCTTT	CASSSFVNTEAFF
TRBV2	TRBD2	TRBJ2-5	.	TGTGCCAGCAGCCTAGGACTAGCGGGAGAGACCCAGTACTTC	CASSLGLAGETQYF
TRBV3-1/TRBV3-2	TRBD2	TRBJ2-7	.	TGTGCCAGCAGCCAAGTGGGTCTAGCGGGAATCGAGCAGTACTTC	CASSQVGLAGIEQYF
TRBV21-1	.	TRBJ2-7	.	TGTGCCAGCAGCAAGCGGACATCCGCTCAGACCTACGAGCAGTACTTC	CASSKRTSAQTYEQYF
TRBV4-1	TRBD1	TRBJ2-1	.	TGCGCCAGCAGAAAGGCCCTTAGGACAGGGGACTACAATGAGCAGTTCTTC	CASRKALRTGDYNEQFF
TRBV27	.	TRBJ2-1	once	TGTGCCAGCAGTCCGCAGGGGGGCGATGAGCAGTTCTTC	CASSPQGGDEQFF
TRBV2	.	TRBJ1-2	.	TGTGCCAGCAGTGGTCTGAGATTATTAGGCGGCTATGGCTACACCTTC	CASSGLRLLGGYGYTF
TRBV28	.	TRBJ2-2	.	TGTGCCAGCAGTTCAACCGGGTCTCCCACCGGGGAGCTGTTTTTT	CASSSTGSPTGELFF
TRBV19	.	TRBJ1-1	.	TGTGCCAGTAGTATCGGCACTGAAGCTTTCTTT	CASSIGTEAFF
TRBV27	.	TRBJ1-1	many	TGTGCCAGCAGTTTATCGATCGGTTTTACTGAAGCTTTCTTT	CASSLSIGFTEAFF
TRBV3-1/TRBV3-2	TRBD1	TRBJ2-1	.	TGTGCCAGCAGCCTTAACCTGGACAGGGGAGGGTACAATGAGCAGTTCTTC	CASSLNLDRGGYNEQFF
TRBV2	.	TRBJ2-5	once	TGTGCCAGCAATAACAGGGGGGGGAAAGAGACCCAGTACTTC	CASNNRGGKETQYF
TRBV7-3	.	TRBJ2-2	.	TGTGCCAGCAGCTCATACAGGGAAGCGAACACCGGGGAGCTGTTTTTT	CASSSYREANTGELFF
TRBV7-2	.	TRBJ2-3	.	TGTGCCAGCAGCCCAGTCCGGGGAAGCACAGATACGCAGTATTTT	CASSPVRGSTDTQYF
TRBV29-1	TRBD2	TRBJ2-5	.	TGCAGCGTTGAAGCCCCGGGACTAGTAGCAGAGACCCAGTACTTC	CSVEAPGLVAETQYF
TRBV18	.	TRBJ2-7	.	TGTGCCAGCTCACCACGGCAGGGAACCTACGAGCAGTACTTC	CASSPRQGTYEQYF
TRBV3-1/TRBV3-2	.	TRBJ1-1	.	TGTGCCAGCAGCCAAGACAGGGCAAACACTGAAGCTTTCTTT	CASSQDRANTEAFF
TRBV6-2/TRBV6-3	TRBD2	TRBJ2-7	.	TGTGCCAGCAGACCTAGCGGGAGGACCTACGAGCAGTACTTC	CASRPSGRTYEQYF
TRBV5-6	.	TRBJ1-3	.	TGTGCCAGCAGCCCCAGGGAAAGAAACACCATATATTTT	CASSPRERNTIYF
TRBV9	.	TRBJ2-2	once	TGTGCCAGCAGCGTAGCAACAGCGGCCGGGGAGCTGTTTTTT	CASSVATAAGELFF
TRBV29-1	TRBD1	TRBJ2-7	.	TGCAGCGCCGGGACAGGGGGCTCCTACGAGCAGTACTTC	CSAGTGGSYEQYF
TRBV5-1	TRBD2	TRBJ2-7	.	TGCGCCAGCAGCTTTACTAGCGGGAGCTCTTCCTACGAGCAGTACTTC	CASSFTSGSSSYEQYF
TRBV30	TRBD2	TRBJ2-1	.	TGTGCCTGGAGCGTCAGCGGGAGCGCCTACAATGAGCAGTTCTTC	CAWSVSGSAYNEQFF
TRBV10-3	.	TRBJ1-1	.	TGTGCCATCAGTGACAGGGGTTTGGATGGGAACACTGAAGCTTTCTTT	CAISDRGLDGNTEAFF
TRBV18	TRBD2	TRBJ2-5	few	TGTGCCAGCTCTTCACTTGGGATGGGGACTAGCCAAGAGACCCAGTACTTC	CASSSLGMGTSQETQYF
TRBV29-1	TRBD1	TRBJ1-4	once	TGCAGCGTTGTTCCGGGACAGGGCAATGAAAAACTGTTTTTT	CSVVPGQGNEKLFF
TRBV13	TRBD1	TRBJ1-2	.	TGTGCCAGCAGCTCGAGACCGGGACAGGCCTATGGCTACACCTTC	CASSSRPGQAYGYTF
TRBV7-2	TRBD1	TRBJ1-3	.	TGTGCCAGCAGGGAAGTTCGGGACAGGGGACGTAAGACTGGAAACACCATATATTTT	CASREVRDRGRKTGNTIYF
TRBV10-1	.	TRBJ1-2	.	TGCGCCAGCAGTGAGTCCCGGAGGGATGGCTACACCTTC	CASSESRRDGYTF
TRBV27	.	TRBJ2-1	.	TGTGCCAGCAGTTTAACGGGACTTGGGGTTGGGGATGAGCAGTTCTTC	CASSLTGLGVGDEQFF
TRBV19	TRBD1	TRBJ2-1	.	TGTGCCAGTAGTACCGGGACAGGGGTACGTGAGCAGTTCTTC	CASSTGTGVREQFF
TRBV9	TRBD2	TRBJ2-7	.	TGTGCCAGCAGCGTAGGCCCGACTAGCGGATCCTACGAGCAGTACTTC	CASSVGPTSGSYEQYF
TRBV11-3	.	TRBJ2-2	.	TGTGCCAGCAGCTTAGACGGCACCGGGGAGCTGTTTTTT	CASSLDGTGELFF
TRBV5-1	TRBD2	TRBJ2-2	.	TGCGCCAGCAGCTTGGGAGCGGGAGACACCGGGGAGCTGTTTTTT	CASSLGAGDTGELFF
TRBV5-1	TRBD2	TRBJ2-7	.	TGCGCCAGCAGCTTACCAGGACTAGCGTCAAACGAGCAGTACTTC	CASSLPGLASNEQYF
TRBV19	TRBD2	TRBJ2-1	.	TGTGCCATTAGCGATGGCGGGACTAGCGGGAGGGGTGAGCAGTTCTTC	CAISDGGTSGRGEQFF
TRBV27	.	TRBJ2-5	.	TGTGCCAGCAGTTTACGTCTACGGGAGACCCAGTACTTC	CASSLRLRETQYF
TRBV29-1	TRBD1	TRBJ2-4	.	TGCAGCGTTGATCCCGGACAGGGGGGACGTTTAAACATTCAGTACTTC	CSVDPGQGGRLNIQYF